These 30 T cell receptor beta chains share one sample of origin, sequenced in a study of shared clonotypes between healthy human individuals. The data were produced by immunoSEQ multiplex PCR, yet TCRdb's version contains in-frame clones alone and is incomplete. The sample consists of 600,000 to 800,000 clones, 55% to 75% of them appearing once. Sequenced material: memory CD4+ T cells sorted from blood. Documented subset: CD45RA-negative fraction. All receptors come from a woman under 40 in good health.

The chain combines TRBV28 with TRBJ2-1, with D possibly TRBD2 on 5 matching bases. The CDR3 covers 13 residues. Germline V gives CDR1 MDHEN, CDR2 SYDVKM. V was trimmed by 1 base and J by 7 bases, leaving 8 bases between them. The CDR3 here is CASSLYVANEQFF. CDR3 DNA: TGTGCCAGCAGTTTATATGTAGCGAATGAGCAGTTCTTC.

This clone has just a few counts. The CDR3 is CASSLAGAGTHTEAFF. CDR3 nucleotides: TGTGCCAGCAGCTTAGCGGGTGCAGGGACCCACACTGAAGCTTTCTTT. This chain connects TRBV11-2 to TRBJ1-1; a weak D match, TRBD1 (5 bases). Trimming pared 1 base from V and 3 bases from J, leaving 15 bases between. The CDR3 is 16 amino acids. Germline values: CDR1 SGHAT, CDR2 FQNNGV.

This clone was observed at least ten times. The CDR3 region has the DNA TGTGCCAGCTCAAAACCGGGACTAGCGGGAGGAATGCCCGAGCAGTACTTC. Translation: CASSKPGLAGGMPEQYF. The chain has TRBV18 and TRBJ2-7; TRBD2 agrees at 15 bases. Germline V gives CDR1 KGHSH, CDR2 LQKENI. The CDR3 is made up of 17 amino acids. Unmatched junction bases numbered 11, after V lost 5 bases and J lost 6 bases. Looking up the rest from reference TRBV18 and TRBJ2-7 gives the full variable domain: NAGVMQNPRHLVRRRGQEARLRCSPMKGHSHVYWYRQLPEEGLKFMVYLQKENIIDESGMPKERFSAEFPKEGPSILRIQQVVRGDSAAYFCASSKPGLAGGMPEQYFGPGTRLTVT.

The rearrangement links TRBV11-2 to TRBJ2-7, with 10 bases identical to TRBD1. Per the germline V gene, CDR1 is SGHAT and CDR2 is FQNNGV. The CDR3 runs 18 residues. J lost 0 bases, V lost 3 bases, and 11 bases had no gene match. In DNA, the CDR3 is TGTGCCAGCAGCTTTAATGGGGTGGGACAGGGGTCCTCCTACGAGCAGTACTTC. The encoded protein is CASSFNGVGQGSSYEQYF.

Concerning this clone itself: A far bigger clonotype differs at one base, so this is likely a read error. The chain has TRBV4-2 and TRBJ2-3; D is ambiguous. The CDR3 totals 13 residues. Germline lookup yields CDR1 LGHNA and CDR2 YNFKEQ. The V and J ends lost 8 bases and 1 base respectively, with 10 bases between them. The CDR3 DNA reads TGTGCCAGCGGCCCCCCCGGCACAGATACGCAGTATTTT. It translates to CASGPPGTDTQYF.

The chain joins TRBV7-2 to TRBJ2-4, with D unresolved. The germline gives CDR1 SGHTA, CDR2 FQGNSA. The CDR3 consists of 15 residues. V was shortened by 1 base and J by 5 bases, with 12 bases between the two germline ends. DNA of the CDR3: TGTGCCAGCAGCTTAGATCCTCGAAGGGAAAACATTCAGTACTTC. It yields the protein CASSLDPRRENIQYF.

The chain combines TRBV7-9 with TRBJ1-4; D uncertain. Germline V lookup: CDR1 SEHNR, CDR2 FQNEAQ (reference sequence). The CDR3 runs to 13 residues. V shed 7 bases and J shed 0 bases, with 6 bases lying between them. The CDR3 protein is CASMPTTNEKLFF. The CDR3 DNA reads as TGTGCCAGCATGCCAACAACTAATGAAAAACTGTTTTTT.

The chain employs TRBV19 and TRBJ1-2, with TRBD1 as a possible D gene (5 bases). Germline V gives CDR1 LNHDA, CDR2 SQIVND (reference sequence). The V end was cut by 10 bases, the J end by 3 bases, with 12 bases between. The CDR3 spans 12 residues. In nucleotides, the CDR3 is TGTGCCACTCTGGGGGGGGACTATGGCTACACCTTC. Its translation is CATLGGDYGYTF.

This rearrangement joins TRBV6-5 to TRBJ1-4; 8 bases fit TRBD1. With 0 bases clipped from V and 6 bases from J, the junction kept 3 bases outside the gene matches. There are 15 residues in the CDR3. Germline V lookup: CDR1 MNHEY, CDR2 SVGAGI. CDR3 in amino acids: CASSYSGTGYEKLFF. CDR3 DNA sequence: TGTGCCAGCAGTTACTCGGGGACAGGCTATGAAAAACTGTTTTTT.

The chain recombines TRBV7-8 with TRBJ2-7, with a tentative D call TRBD2 (5 bases). V lost 0 bases to trimming and J lost 0 bases, with 6 bases between them. The germline CDR1 and CDR2 sequences are SGHVS and FQNEAQ. CDR3 size: 14 residues. The CDR3 DNA follows: TGTGCCAGCAGCTTAGCGCGGGTCTCCTACGAGCAGTACTTC. Translated, it gives CASSLARVSYEQYF. Full variable domain (outside the CDR3, taken from reference TRBV7-8 and TRBJ2-7): GAGVSQSPRYKVAKRGQDVALRCDPISGHVSLFWYQQALGQGPEFLTYFQNEAQLDKSGLPSDRFFAERPEGSVSTLKIQRTQQEDSAVYLCASSLARVSYEQYFGPGTRLTVT.

V and J are TRBV5-1 and TRBJ1-3; the D is unclear. The CDR3 is 13 amino acids. V gave up 8 bases and J gave up 2 bases, with 11 bases separating them. CDR1 and CDR2 from the germline V gene are SGHRS and YFSETQ. CDR3 nucleotide sequence: TGCGCCAGTACCGAAGGCACTGGAAACACCATATATTTT. Its protein is CASTEGTGNTIYF.

This clone was counted a few times. The chain has TRBV5-4 and TRBJ2-3; D is uncertain. V lost 1 base and J lost 3, with 6 bases in between. Germline V gene data show CDR1 as SGHNT and CDR2 as YYREEE (reference sequence). The CDR3 sequence is 13 residues long. CDR3 bases: TGTGCCAGCAGCTTGAGAAGGACAGATACGCAGTATTTT. It specifies CASSLRRTDTQYF. The full variable domain, in which reference TRBV5-4 and TRBJ2-3 provide the parts outside the CDR3, is ETGVTQSPTHLIKTRGQQVTLRCSSQSGHNTVSWYQQALGQGPQFIFQYYREEENGRGNFPPRFSGLQFPNYSSELNVNALELDDSALYLCASSLRRTDTQYFGPGTRLTVL.

The chain carries TRBV5-1 and TRBJ2-1; a possible D gene is TRBD1 (6 bases). V lost 3 bases, J lost 8 bases, and 12 bases lay in between. The germline CDR1 and CDR2 sequences are SGHRS and YFSETQ. The CDR3 covers 13 residues. CDR3: CASSSTGIDEQFF. The CDR3 region has the DNA TGCGCCAGCAGCTCAACAGGGATCGATGAGCAGTTCTTC.

This clone was detected only a few times. The rearrangement joins TRBV2 to TRBJ1-2; D not certain. This CDR3 spans 13 amino acids. Trimming shortened V by 1 base and J by 4 bases, and 7 bases separated the two germline ends. Germline V gives CDR1 SNHLY, CDR2 FYNNEI. DNA of the CDR3: TGTGCCAGCAGTGAAGGACAAAGCTATGGCTACACCTTC. The encoded protein is CASSEGQSYGYTF.

V gene TRBV5-1 combines with J gene TRBJ2-6; possibly TRBD1 for D (5 bases). CDR3 length: 15 residues. Germline CDR1 and CDR2: SGHRS and YFSETQ. V gave up 4 bases and J gave up 4 bases, with 12 bases separating them. The CDR3 spells CASSPDISGANVLTF. The CDR3 region has the DNA TGCGCCAGCAGCCCGGACATCTCCGGGGCCAACGTCCTGACTTTC.

V gene TRBV5-4 combines with J gene TRBJ2-2, with TRBD1 matching 7 bases. Germline V CDR1 and CDR2: SGHNT, YYREEE (reference sequence). The J segment lost 5 bases and the V segment lost 0 bases, leaving 7 bases of the junction unmatched. The CDR3 consists of 16 residues. The CDR3 sequence: CASSLGATTGTGELFF. The CDR3 coding sequence is TGTGCCAGCAGCTTGGGGGCCACGACAGGGACCGGGGAGCTGTTTTTT.

The V gene is TRBV25-1, the J gene TRBJ1-2; D uncertain. V was shortened by 9 bases and J by 2 bases, with 10 bases between the two germline ends. CDR3 size: 12 residues. CDR1 is MGHDK and CDR2 is SYGVNS in the germline V gene. The CDR3 region has the DNA TGTGCCAGAAGGGTGGCGAACTATGGCTACACCTTC. It is translated as CARRVANYGYTF.

The V call is TRBV4-2, the J call TRBJ2-7, with 13 nucleotides matching TRBD2. Trimming removed 1 base from V and 6 bases from J; junction bases left unmatched: 12. This CDR3 comprises 18 residues. The germline CDR1 and CDR2 sequences are LGHNA and YNFKEQ. The CDR3 region is CASSQANTGLAGVLEQYF. The CDR3 region has the DNA TGTGCCAGCAGCCAAGCGAACACAGGACTAGCGGGAGTGCTCGAGCAGTACTTC.

The CDR3: CASGKREGSYEQYF. The CDR3 DNA reads TGTGCCAGCGGGAAGCGGGAGGGCTCCTACGAGCAGTACTTC. The V call is TRBV2, the J call TRBJ2-7; 10 nucleotides align to TRBD2. V lost 8 bases, J lost 0 bases, and 4 bases stayed unmatched. This CDR3 comprises 14 residues. The V gene's germline CDR1 is SNHLY and CDR2 FYNNEI.

The chain has TRBV11-2 and TRBJ2-2; D is unresolved. CDR3 size: 13 residues. Germline CDR1 reads SGHAT; CDR2 reads FQNNGV. Trimming stripped 2 bases from V and 5 bases from J, with 6 bases between. The CDR3 sequence is CASSLTTTGELFF. In DNA, the CDR3 is TGTGCCAGCAGCTTAACCACAACCGGGGAGCTGTTTTTT. Looking up the rest from reference TRBV11-2 and TRBJ2-2 gives the full variable domain: EAGVAQSPRYKIIEKRQSVAFWCNPISGHATLYWYQQILGQGPKLLIQFQNNGVVDDSQLPKDRFSAERLKGVDSTLKIQPAKLEDSAVYLCASSLTTTGELFFGEGSRLTVL.

Remarks on this clone: Different DNA sequences within this sample yield the same CDR3. This rearrangement joins TRBV4-1 to TRBJ2-1, with TRBD2 matching over 10 bases. The CDR3 loop spans 17 amino acids. Germline values: CDR1 MGHRA, CDR2 YSYEKL. Trimming cost V 3 bases and J 0 bases; bases outside gene matches: 5. Here the CDR3 DNA reads TGCGCCAGCAGCCAGGGACTAGCGAGAAGCTCCTACAATGAGCAGTTCTTC. It encodes CASSQGLARSSYNEQFF.

The V and J genes are TRBV19 and TRBJ2-7; 9 bases line up with TRBD2. Germline V gene lookup returns CDR1 LNHDA and CDR2 SQIVND (reference sequence). With V trimmed by 5 bases and J by 5 bases, 10 bases remained unmatched. The CDR3 is 15 residues long. The CDR3 loop reads CASSSQGSGRNEQYF. CDR3 sequence (DNA): TGTGCCAGTAGTTCCCAGGGTAGCGGGAGAAACGAGCAGTACTTC.

The V and J genes are TRBV10-1 and TRBJ1-3; TRBD1 might be the D (5 bases). V dropped 2 bases and J dropped 0 bases, with 5 bases sitting between them. Germline assignment: CDR1 WNHNN and CDR2 SYGVQD (reference sequence). The length of the CDR3 is 14 residues. CDR3 amino acids: CASSEDSSGNTIYF. CDR3 sequence (DNA): TGCGCCAGCAGTGAGGACAGCTCTGGAAACACCATATATTTT.

The chain couples TRBV5-4 to TRBJ1-2; 9 nucleotides match TRBD1. Trimming at V came to 3 bases and at J to 8 bases, leaving 11 bases not matched to a gene. The V gene's germline CDR1 is SGHNT and CDR2 YYREEE (reference sequence). The CDR3 runs to 15 residues. The DNA for the CDR3 is TGTGCCAGCAGCTCAACAGGGGGCGCGCACGGAGGCTACACCTTC. Protein: CASSSTGGAHGGYTF.

This rearrangement joins TRBV5-4 to TRBJ2-7; D is undetermined. This CDR3 has 14 amino acids. Germline assignment: CDR1 SGHNT and CDR2 YYREEE (reference sequence). The V gene lost 4 bases and the J gene lost 0 bases, with 11 bases spanning the gap. The CDR3 nucleotides are TGTGCCAGCAGCCAGAAGGGAAACTCCTACGAGCAGTACTTC. Amino acids: CASSQKGNSYEQYF.

This clone was recorded only once. The same CDR3 also results from other DNA sequences found in this sample. V usage is TRBV7-9 and J usage is TRBJ2-1, with TRBD2 matching over 11 bases. This CDR3 contains 15 residues. Per the germline V gene, CDR1 is SEHNR and CDR2 is FQNEAQ (reference sequence). V lost 3 bases to trimming and J lost 7 bases; unmatched junction nucleotides: 5. CDR3 sequence (DNA): TGTGCCAGCAGCTTGCTAGCGGGAGGTGGGAATGAGCAGTTCTTC. Encoded protein: CASSLLAGGGNEQFF.

The chain couples TRBV4-1 to TRBJ2-1; 14 nucleotides agree with TRBD2. Trimming removed 7 bases from V and 15 bases from J; junction bases left unmatched: 17. The germline CDR1 and CDR2 sequences are MGHRA and YSYEKL. CDR3 length equals 16 residues. CDR3 residues: CASNKEPTSGRVRRFF. DNA of the CDR3: TGCGCCAGCAACAAAGAACCGACTAGCGGGAGGGTTCGTCGGTTCTTC.

V and J are TRBV5-4 and TRBJ2-1, with 9 bases lining up with TRBD2. V lost 0 bases, J lost 6 bases, and 4 bases stayed unmatched. CDR3 length: 15 residues. CDR1 is SGHNT, CDR2 YYREEE, per germline (reference sequence). The CDR3 bases are TGTGCCAGCAGCTTGGATAGCGGGAGTTTCAATGAGCAGTTCTTC. Protein product: CASSLDSGSFNEQFF.

Remarks on this clone: This sample also contains other DNA sequences that code for the same CDR3. The chain couples TRBV5-1 to TRBJ2-1, with a tentative D call TRBD2 (5 bases). Germline lookup yields CDR1 SGHRS and CDR2 YFSETQ. The CDR3 extends over 15 amino acids. Trimming took 0 bases from V and 4 from J, leaving 11 bases between them. For the CDR3, the DNA is TGCGCCAGCAGCTTGGGCAGCGGTGGTTACAATGAGCAGTTCTTC. Its protein is CASSLGSGGYNEQFF.

This clone has a handful of counts. The chain has TRBV6-1 and TRBJ1-4; no clear D gene. The CDR3 loop spans 12 amino acids. Germline CDR1 MNHNS, CDR2 SASEGT. V lost 1 base and J lost 9, with 6 bases in between. CDR3 amino acids: CASSEEAQKLFF. The CDR3 coding sequence is TGTGCCAGCAGTGAAGAGGCCCAAAAACTGTTTTTT.